A selection of T cell receptor beta chains follows, all from one sample in a study of CD8 T cells in ankylosing spondylitis. TCRdb fed the 5' RACE reads into MiXCR, producing one record per CDR3 protein. The table records roughly 670,000 distinct CDR3 sequences, around 19% of them present only once. Specimen: blood, either unsorted or a sorted T cell fraction (not recorded which). These receptors all stem from a male donor with ankylosing spondylitis. Both conserved end residues are part of each CDR3. D genes are given only for firm matches. Rows give clone size only sometimes, using once, few, many, or a class for an expanded clone.

CASSLVNINYEQYF	TGTGCCAGCAGCTTAGTCAACATCAACTACGAGCAGTACTTC	few	TRBV7-2	TRBJ2-7	.
CASSRSGSPPNEQFF	TGTGCCAGCAGTCGGAGCGGGAGCCCCCCCAATGAGCAGTTCTTC	few	TRBV28	TRBJ2-1	TRBD2
CASTRATGTAYEQYF	TGTGCCAGCACTAGAGCAACCGGGACAGCCTACGAGCAGTACTTC	few	TRBV6-2/TRBV6-3	TRBJ2-7	TRBD1
CASSSAFSGGADTQYF	TGTGCCAGCAGCTCCGCTTTTTCCGGGGGGGCGGATACGCAGTATTTT	.	TRBV3-1	TRBJ2-3	TRBD2
CASSRTRGTYEQYF	TGTGCCAGCAGTCGGACGCGGGGCACCTACGAGCAGTACTTC	few	TRBV28	TRBJ2-7	.
CATSSNRDTGELFF	TGTGCCACCAGCAGTAACAGGGACACCGGGGAGCTGTTTTTT	few	TRBV15	TRBJ2-2	.
CASTDQTGLNTEAFF	TGCGCCAGCACCGATCAGACAGGATTAAACACTGAAGCTTTCTTT	few	TRBV5-1	TRBJ1-1	.
CASSLGGLAGDEQYF	TGTGCCAGCAGTTTAGGGGGACTAGCGGGAGACGAGCAGTACTTC	.	TRBV12-3/TRBV12-4	TRBJ2-7	TRBD2
CASSLEPLFHEQFF	TGTGCCAGCAGCTTGGAACCGCTTTTCCATGAACAGTTCTTC	few	TRBV5-4	TRBJ2-1	.
CSARDPRSGTDTQYF	TGCAGTGCTAGAGACCCTAGGAGCGGCACAGATACGCAGTATTTT	.	TRBV20-1	TRBJ2-3	.
CASSPGHTYEQYF	TGTGCCAGCAGCCCGGGACACACCTACGAGCAGTACTTC	many	TRBV6-6	TRBJ2-7	.
CASSPPVQETQYF	TGTGCCAGCTCACCACCAGTCCAAGAGACCCAGTACTTC	few	TRBV18	TRBJ2-5	.
CSVEGLAEYEQYF	TGCAGCGTTGAGGGACTAGCGGAATACGAGCAGTACTTC	few	TRBV29-1	TRBJ2-7	TRBD2
CATQGLGERYQQYF	TGTGCCACCCAGGGGTTGGGGGAGCGCTACCAGCAGTACTTC	.	TRBV28	TRBJ2-7	.
CASSELRENEKLFF	TGTGCCAGCAGTGAATTGCGAGAAAATGAAAAACTGTTTTTT	few	TRBV2	TRBJ1-4	.
CSVEKALRSEQFF	TGCAGCGTGGAAAAGGCCCTTCGGAGTGAGCAGTTCTTC	few	TRBV29-1	TRBJ2-1	.
CAISEGQGSGNQPQHF	TGTGCCATCAGTGAGGGACAGGGCTCGGGCAATCAGCCCCAGCATTTT	few	TRBV10-3	TRBJ1-5	TRBD1
CASSQAIGSYNSPLHF	TGTGCCAGCAGCCAAGCGATCGGCTCCTATAATTCACCCCTCCACTTT	many	TRBV6-1	TRBJ1-6	.
CSARLAGGIDTQYF	TGCAGTGCTCGACTAGCGGGGGGGATAGATACGCAGTATTTT	.	TRBV20-1	TRBJ2-3	TRBD2
CATSDPNWYGGETQYF	TGTGCCACCAGTGACCCGAACTGGTACGGAGGAGAGACCCAGTACTTC	.	TRBV24-1	TRBJ2-5	.
CASGSPRGGEETQYF	TGTGCTAGTGGTTCCCCCCGGGGGGGGGAGGAGACCCAGTACTTC	.	TRBV12-5	TRBJ2-5	TRBD2
CASSLRGSGRAGDEQFF	TGCGCCAGCAGCTTGAGGGGTAGCGGGAGGGCCGGCGATGAGCAGTTCTTC	few	TRBV5-1	TRBJ2-1	TRBD2
CSANLRTGSNEKLFF	TGCAGTGCTAACTTAAGGACAGGGTCTAATGAAAAACTGTTTTTT	.	TRBV20-1	TRBJ1-4	TRBD1
CSVVVATGQDYYNEQFF	TGCAGCGTTGTTGTTGCCACTGGTCAGGACTACTACAATGAGCAGTTCTTC	few	TRBV29-1	TRBJ2-1	.